A selection of T cell receptor beta chains follows, all from one sample in a study of OX40 agonist ivuxolimab in advanced cancers. Only in-frame clones appear in the TCRdb table, and some are missing; sequencing was by immunoSEQ multiplex PCR. The sample records 11,000 or so clones, more than 75% being singletons. Material: CD4+ or CD8+ T cells sorted from blood, obtained in a trial of the OX40 agonist ivuxolimab. These receptor sequences come from an adult with an advanced solid tumor such as melanoma, head and neck, liver or kidney cancer. CDR3s include the opening cysteine and the closing phenylalanine or tryptophan. A D gene is named only where the DNA matches it firmly. Only some rows state a clone size, as once, few, many or a class for expanded clones.

J gene: TRBJ1-1; D gene: .; clone size: .; V gene: TRBV6-1; CDR3 protein: CASSLTTNTEAFF; CDR3 DNA: TGTGCCAGCAGTCTGACAACGAACACTGAAGCTTTCTTT
J gene: TRBJ2-1; D gene: .; clone size: .; V gene: TRBV19; CDR3 protein: CASSSEPLSYNEQFF; CDR3 DNA: TGTGCCAGTTCTAGCGAACCCCTTTCCTACAATGAGCAGTTCTTC
J gene: TRBJ2-3; D gene: .; clone size: .; V gene: TRBV29-1; CDR3 protein: CSVVTRADTQYF; CDR3 DNA: TGCAGCGTCGTAACTAGGGCGGATACGCAGTATTTT
J gene: TRBJ2-1; D gene: .; clone size: .; V gene: TRBV25-1; CDR3 protein: CASSGASGYNEQFF; CDR3 DNA: TGTGCCAGCAGTGGGGCCAGCGGGTACAATGAGCAGTTCTTC
J gene: TRBJ2-1; D gene: TRBD2; clone size: .; V gene: TRBV7-6; CDR3 protein: CASSLVAGGGNEQFF; CDR3 DNA: TGTGCCAGCAGCTTAGTAGCGGGAGGGGGCAATGAGCAGTTCTTC
J gene: TRBJ1-1; D gene: TRBD1; clone size: .; V gene: TRBV28; CDR3 protein: CASTRRQGKAFF; CDR3 DNA: TGTGCCAGCACCCGTCGACAGGGAAAAGCTTTCTTT
J gene: TRBJ2-1; D gene: .; clone size: .; V gene: TRBV9; CDR3 protein: CASSTTRGEQFF; CDR3 DNA: TGTGCCAGCAGCACGACCCGAGGTGAGCAGTTCTTC
J gene: TRBJ1-2; D gene: .; clone size: .; V gene: TRBV1; CDR3 protein: CTSSRNRVRKTYGYTF; CDR3 DNA: TGCACCAGCAGTCGTAACCGTGTGCGAAAGACCTATGGCTACACCTTC
J gene: TRBJ2-7; D gene: TRBD2; clone size: .; V gene: TRBV7-2; CDR3 protein: CASSFSGSSEQYF; CDR3 DNA: TGTGCCAGCAGCTTTAGCGGGAGTTCCGAGCAGTACTTC
J gene: TRBJ2-3; D gene: .; clone size: .; V gene: TRBV7-3; CDR3 protein: CASSWGTDTQYF; CDR3 DNA: TGTGCCAGCAGCTGGGGTACGGATACGCAGTATTTT
J gene: TRBJ2-7; D gene: TRBD2; clone size: .; V gene: TRBV6-4; CDR3 protein: CASTRGRGPYEQYF; CDR3 DNA: TGTGCCAGCACCCGCGGGAGGGGCCCCTACGAGCAGTACTTC
J gene: TRBJ2-3; D gene: .; clone size: .; V gene: TRBV7-9; CDR3 protein: CASSPQTGTPAPDTQYF; CDR3 DNA: TGTGCCAGCAGCCCCCAAACCGGCACCCCAGCCCCAGATACGCAGTATTTT
J gene: TRBJ2-2; D gene: TRBD1; clone size: .; V gene: TRBV28; CDR3 protein: CASSFLVGTGANTGELFF; CDR3 DNA: TGTGCCAGCAGTTTCCTGGTGGGGACAGGGGCTAACACCGGGGAGCTGTTTTTT
J gene: TRBJ2-1; D gene: TRBD2; clone size: .; V gene: TRBV6-1; CDR3 protein: CASSEWGTSGSTDEQFF; CDR3 DNA: TGTGCCAGCAGTGAATGGGGCACTAGCGGGAGTACGGATGAGCAGTTCTTC
J gene: TRBJ1-5; D gene: .; clone size: .; V gene: TRBV6-5; CDR3 protein: CASSSKGNSNQPQHF; CDR3 DNA: TGTGCCAGCAGTAGTAAGGGGAATAGCAATCAGCCCCAGCATTTT
J gene: TRBJ2-3; D gene: .; clone size: once; V gene: TRBV19; CDR3 protein: CASSLTPPYTQYF; CDR3 DNA: TGTGCCAGTAGTCTTACGCCCCCTTATACGCAGTATTTT
J gene: TRBJ2-1; D gene: .; clone size: .; V gene: TRBV4-1; CDR3 protein: CASSQTGGGGMYNEQFF; CDR3 DNA: TGCGCCAGCAGCCAAACAGGGGGGGGAGGGATGTACAATGAGCAGTTCTTC
J gene: TRBJ1-3; D gene: .; clone size: once; V gene: TRBV7-8; CDR3 protein: CASTISSGDSGNTIYF; CDR3 DNA: TGTGCCAGCACCATATCATCAGGCGACTCTGGAAACACCATATATTTT
J gene: TRBJ2-5; D gene: TRBD1; clone size: .; V gene: TRBV10-2; CDR3 protein: CASRRFGRDRETQYF; CDR3 DNA: TGCGCCAGCCGGAGGTTTGGCAGGGACAGGGAGACCCAGTACTTC
J gene: TRBJ1-1; D gene: TRBD1; clone size: medium-sized; V gene: TRBV29-1; CDR3 protein: CSVAGDRALGTEAFF; CDR3 DNA: TGCAGCGTTGCGGGGGACAGGGCGTTGGGCACTGAAGCTTTCTTT
J gene: TRBJ1-3; D gene: .; clone size: .; V gene: TRBV11-2; CDR3 protein: CASSPTGGNTIYF; CDR3 DNA: TGTGCCAGCAGCCCAACAGGTGGAAACACCATATATTTT
J gene: TRBJ2-1; D gene: .; clone size: .; V gene: TRBV5-1; CDR3 protein: CASSERRRSYNEQFF; CDR3 DNA: TGCGCCAGCAGCGAAAGGAGGAGGTCCTACAATGAGCAGTTCTTC
J gene: TRBJ1-1; D gene: .; clone size: .; V gene: TRBV19; CDR3 protein: CASRRTGRDTEAFF; CDR3 DNA: TGTGCCAGTAGGCGGACGGGGAGGGACACTGAAGCTTTCTTT
J gene: TRBJ1-2; D gene: TRBD1; clone size: .; V gene: TRBV4-1; CDR3 protein: CASSPTGGGYTF; CDR3 DNA: TGCGCCAGCAGCCCCACAGGGGGCGGCTACACCTTC
J gene: TRBJ2-7; D gene: .; clone size: once; V gene: TRBV11-3; CDR3 protein: CASSFHNYEQYF; CDR3 DNA: TGTGCCAGCAGCTTCCACAACTACGAGCAGTACTTC
J gene: TRBJ1-1; D gene: TRBD1; clone size: .; V gene: TRBV4-3; CDR3 protein: CASSQRTGLGTEAFF; CDR3 DNA: TGCGCCAGCAGCCAAAGGACAGGGTTAGGCACTGAAGCTTTCTTT
J gene: TRBJ2-2; D gene: .; clone size: once; V gene: TRBV6-1; CDR3 protein: CASSYRGELFF; CDR3 DNA: TGTGCCAGCAGTTATCGGGGGGAGCTGTTTTTT
J gene: TRBJ1-1; D gene: .; clone size: .; V gene: TRBV30; CDR3 protein: CAWGQKNTEAFF; CDR3 DNA: TGTGCCTGGGGACAGAAAAACACTGAAGCTTTCTTT
J gene: TRBJ1-3; D gene: .; clone size: .; V gene: TRBV27; CDR3 protein: CASSLSWGSGNTIYF; CDR3 DNA: TGTGCCAGCAGTTTAAGTTGGGGCTCTGGAAACACCATATATTTT
J gene: TRBJ2-1; D gene: .; clone size: .; V gene: TRBV2; CDR3 protein: CASSVHRAPETGFF; CDR3 DNA: TGTGCCAGCAGTGTGCACCGGGCCCCTGAGACGGGGTTCTTC
J gene: TRBJ2-3; D gene: .; clone size: .; V gene: TRBV9; CDR3 protein: CASSVGTRDTQYF; CDR3 DNA: TGTGCCAGCAGCGTAGGGACGAGGGATACGCAGTATTTT
J gene: TRBJ1-3; D gene: .; clone size: .; V gene: TRBV28; CDR3 protein: CASSPTSTGNTIYF; CDR3 DNA: TGTGCCAGCAGTCCAACCAGCACTGGAAACACCATATATTTT
J gene: TRBJ2-3; D gene: TRBD2; clone size: .; V gene: TRBV23-1; CDR3 protein: CASIVFGAGGSTDTQYF; CDR3 DNA: TGCGCCAGCATCGTCTTTGGGGCGGGAGGGAGCACAGATACGCAGTATTTT
J gene: TRBJ2-4; D gene: TRBD2; clone size: .; V gene: TRBV29-1; CDR3 protein: CSVIGTSGSGDIQYF; CDR3 DNA: TGCAGCGTTATTGGGACTAGCGGGAGTGGTGACATTCAGTACTTC
J gene: TRBJ2-7; D gene: .; clone size: .; V gene: TRBV11-2; CDR3 protein: CASSSRGHEQYF; CDR3 DNA: TGTGCCAGCAGCTCCAGGGGCCACGAGCAGTACTTC
J gene: TRBJ2-7; D gene: TRBD2; clone size: medium-sized; V gene: TRBV27; CDR3 protein: CASSLSAGGSYEQYF; CDR3 DNA: TGTGCCAGCAGTTTATCCGCGGGAGGATCCTACGAGCAGTACTTC
J gene: TRBJ2-5; D gene: .; clone size: once; V gene: TRBV4-1; CDR3 protein: CASSQSILRGETQYF; CDR3 DNA: TGCGCCAGCAGCCAATCTATCTTGCGGGGAGAGACCCAGTACTTC
J gene: TRBJ2-1; D gene: .; clone size: .; V gene: TRBV6-6; CDR3 protein: CASMASANEQFF; CDR3 DNA: TGTGCCAGCATGGCTAGCGCCAATGAGCAGTTCTTC
J gene: TRBJ2-1; D gene: .; clone size: few; V gene: TRBV7-9; CDR3 protein: CASSYPPGQGLNEQFF; CDR3 DNA: TGTGCCAGCAGCTATCCCCCAGGGCAGGGGTTGAATGAGCAGTTCTTC
J gene: TRBJ1-5; D gene: .; clone size: once; V gene: TRBV19; CDR3 protein: CASSSPGRYSNQPQHF; CDR3 DNA: TGTGCCAGTAGTTCCCCGGGCCGTTATAGCAATCAGCCCCAGCATTTT
J gene: TRBJ1-5; D gene: .; clone size: .; V gene: TRBV27; CDR3 protein: CASSGQYSNQPQHF; CDR3 DNA: TGTGCCAGCAGTGGACAGTATAGCAATCAGCCCCAGCATTTT
J gene: TRBJ2-3; D gene: TRBD2; clone size: .; V gene: TRBV4-3; CDR3 protein: CASSLRLAGGADTQYF; CDR3 DNA: TGCGCCAGCAGCCTCCGACTAGCGGGAGGTGCAGATACGCAGTATTTT
J gene: TRBJ2-7; D gene: .; clone size: .; V gene: TRBV6-1; CDR3 protein: CAIGPGPLYEQYF; CDR3 DNA: TGTGCCATCGGACCGGGGCCGCTCTACGAGCAGTACTTC
J gene: TRBJ2-2; D gene: TRBD2; clone size: .; V gene: TRBV30; CDR3 protein: CAWTSLGSGNRANTGELFF; CDR3 DNA: TGTGCCTGGACCTCTTTGGGTAGCGGGAACAGGGCGAACACCGGGGAGCTGTTTTTT
J gene: TRBJ2-3; D gene: TRBD2; clone size: large; V gene: TRBV4-2; CDR3 protein: CASSQDGEGLRGLHTDTQYF; CDR3 DNA: TGTGCCAGCAGCCAAGATGGGGAGGGGCTTCGAGGACTACACACAGATACGCAGTATTTT
J gene: TRBJ2-1; D gene: .; clone size: .; V gene: TRBV7-9; CDR3 protein: CASSGIGQGMGNEQFF; CDR3 DNA: TGTGCCAGCAGCGGTATTGGGCAGGGAATGGGTAATGAGCAGTTCTTC
J gene: TRBJ2-2; D gene: .; clone size: .; V gene: TRBV7-9; CDR3 protein: CASSPAGGKNTGELFF; CDR3 DNA: TGTGCCAGCAGCCCAGCAGGGGGGAAAAACACCGGGGAGCTGTTTTTT
J gene: TRBJ2-7; D gene: .; clone size: few; V gene: TRBV29-1; CDR3 protein: CSVRPKESYEQYF; CDR3 DNA: TGCAGCGTCCGGCCCAAGGAGTCTTACGAGCAGTACTTC
J gene: TRBJ2-1; D gene: TRBD2; clone size: .; V gene: TRBV6-4; CDR3 protein: CASSPQREGANEQFF; CDR3 DNA: TGTGCCAGCAGCCCCCAGCGGGAGGGCGCGAATGAGCAGTTCTTC
J gene: TRBJ2-7; D gene: .; clone size: .; V gene: TRBV9; CDR3 protein: CASSVGEVGDGYSYEQYF; CDR3 DNA: TGTGCCAGCAGCGTAGGGGAGGTGGGGGACGGCTACTCCTACGAGCAGTACTTC